This is a list of T cell receptor beta chains from one sample in a study of beta chain features in type 1 diabetes. Using immunoSEQ multiplex PCR, the repertoire was profiled, and TCRdb retains in-frame clones only, with some absent. The table has a few hundred thousand clones, approximately 15% seen once; the top ten hold around 0.019%. Specimen: naive CD4+ T cells from blood. The receptor source for this set is a man aged 30-40 years with type 1 diabetes. Each CDR3 is given with its conserved first and last residue. D genes are given only for firm matches. Some rows mark clone size as missing; the rest say once, few, many or name a class of expanded clone.

D gene,J gene,clone size,V gene,CDR3 protein,CDR3 DNA
TRBD1,TRBJ2-7,.,TRBV5-8,CASSPGTGPYEQYF,TGTGCCAGCAGCCCGGGGACAGGGCCCTACGAGCAGTACTTC
.,TRBJ2-2,few,TRBV10-3,CAILTGRGGELFF,TGTGCCATCCTTACAGGGCGTGGCGGGGAGCTGTTTTTT
TRBD2,TRBJ2-1,few,TRBV25-1,CAVALAGGNEQFF,TGTGCCGTCGCTCTAGCGGGAGGCAATGAGCAGTTCTTC
.,TRBJ2-7,few,TRBV2,CASTQVAYEQYF,TGTGCCAGCACCCAGGTCGCATACGAGCAGTACTTC
.,TRBJ2-7,.,TRBV4-1,CASSQALQASYEQYF,TGCGCCAGCAGCCAAGCTCTACAGGCCTCCTACGAGCAGTACTTC
TRBD1,TRBJ1-1,.,TRBV7-9,CASSFDRGSAEAFF,TGTGCCAGCAGTTTCGACAGGGGATCGGCTGAAGCTTTCTTT
TRBD2,TRBJ2-5,few,TRBV5-1,CASSEGLAGVRETQYF,TGCGCCAGCAGCGAGGGACTAGCGGGAGTTCGTGAGACCCAGTACTTC
TRBD1,TRBJ1-6,few,TRBV6-5,CASSYSSQGAGSPLHF,TGTGCCAGCAGTTACTCGTCCCAGGGGGCAGGTTCACCCCTCCACTTT
.,TRBJ1-2,few,TRBV19,CASTETGGGYTF,TGTGCCAGTACGGAGACAGGTGGAGGCTACACCTTC
.,TRBJ1-2,.,TRBV9,CASSVEQNYGYTF,TGTGCCAGCAGCGTAGAACAGAACTATGGCTACACCTTC
TRBD2,TRBJ2-7,.,TRBV27,CASSLLGGVEQYF,TGTGCCAGCAGTTTACTTGGGGGGGTCGAGCAGTACTTC
.,TRBJ2-3,.,TRBV5-1,CASSRRQGSDTQYF,TGCGCCAGCAGCCGACGACAAGGATCAGATACGCAGTATTTT
TRBD1,TRBJ2-7,few,TRBV30,CAWSAGQGEQYF,TGTGCCTGGAGTGCCGGACAGGGCGAGCAGTACTTC
.,TRBJ2-7,few,TRBV6-1,CASSGAGRPEQYF,TGTGCCAGCAGTGGGGCGGGACGACCCGAGCAGTACTTC
.,TRBJ1-1,.,TRBV30,CAWSVLSVNTEAFF,TGTGCCTGGAGTGTACTATCCGTGAACACTGAAGCTTTCTTT
.,TRBJ1-1,.,TRBV29-1,CSTEFGGKNTEAFF,TGCAGCACGGAGTTCGGGGGGAAGAACACTGAAGCTTTCTTT
.,TRBJ2-7,few,TRBV5-4,CASSPVGREQYF,TGTGCCAGCAGCCCCGTGGGGAGGGAGCAGTACTTC
TRBD2,TRBJ2-3,few,TRBV5-4,CASSFTSGGSADTQYF,TGTGCCAGCAGCTTCACTAGCGGGGGTTCGGCGGATACGCAGTATTTT
.,TRBJ2-7,few,TRBV19,CASSIARTVTYEQYF,TGTGCCAGTAGTATAGCCAGGACAGTGACCTACGAGCAGTACTTC
.,TRBJ1-3,.,TRBV15,CATSRDQGSGNTIYF,TGTGCCACCAGCAGAGATCAGGGTTCTGGAAACACCATATATTTT
.,TRBJ2-1,few,TRBV7-9,CASSPQGNEQFF,TGTGCCAGCAGCCCCCAGGGCAATGAGCAGTTCTTC
TRBD1,TRBJ2-7,few,TRBV27,CASTDRTAGGYEQYF,TGTGCCAGCACAGACCGGACTGCAGGGGGCTACGAGCAGTACTTC
.,TRBJ1-5,few,TRBV30,CAWSVPGNQPQHF,TGTGCCTGGAGTGTACCGGGCAATCAGCCCCAGCATTTT
TRBD1,TRBJ1-2,few,TRBV18,CASSQGQAIYGYTF,TGTGCCAGCTCACAAGGACAGGCCATCTATGGCTACACCTTC
TRBD2,TRBJ2-7,few,TRBV4-1,CASSQGVAGGRYEQYF,TGCGCCAGCAGCCAAGGGGTAGCGGGGGGCCGCTACGAGCAGTACTTC
.,TRBJ2-2,few,TRBV7-9,CASSRSTGELFF,TGTGCCAGCAGCCGGAGCACCGGGGAGCTGTTTTTT
TRBD1,TRBJ1-1,.,TRBV5-1,CASSGITGANTEAFF,TGCGCCAGCAGCGGGATTACAGGGGCGAACACTGAAGCTTTCTTT
.,TRBJ2-6,few,TRBV18,CASSPGRENVLTF,TGTGCCAGCTCACCGGGACGGGAGAACGTCCTGACTTTC
.,TRBJ1-5,few,TRBV6-6,CASSLILGQPQHF,TGTGCCAGCAGTTTAATTCTCGGGCAGCCCCAGCATTTT
.,TRBJ1-2,.,TRBV18,CASSPLRGGGYTF,TGTGCCAGCTCACCCTTGAGGGGGGGTGGCTACACCTTC
.,TRBJ2-1,.,TRBV18,CASSPWGDEQFF,TGTGCCAGCTCACCATGGGGCGATGAGCAGTTCTTC
.,TRBJ2-3,.,TRBV18,CASSPATRTDTQYF,TGTGCCAGCTCACCCGCGACTAGAACAGATACGCAGTATTTT
.,TRBJ2-6,few,TRBV29-1,CSVKGGTGANVLTF,TGCAGCGTAAAAGGGGGAACTGGGGCCAACGTCCTGACTTTC
.,TRBJ2-3,few,TRBV27,CASSLFRRESTDTQYF,TGTGCCAGCAGTTTATTCAGACGGGAGAGCACAGATACGCAGTATTTT
TRBD2,TRBJ2-2,.,TRBV9,CASRGLGVTGELFF,TGTGCCAGCAGAGGACTAGGGGTCACCGGGGAGCTGTTTTTT
.,TRBJ2-5,.,TRBV29-1,CSVEGAGKGETQYF,TGCAGCGTTGAAGGGGCGGGGAAAGGGGAGACCCAGTACTTC
TRBD1,TRBJ2-1,few,TRBV27,CASRKRTGFEQFF,TGTGCCAGCAGAAAAAGGACAGGGTTTGAGCAGTTCTTC